The text below deals with one TCR beta chain. Semiquantitative ARM-PCR amplified T cell receptor alpha and beta CDR3 regions from mRNA. Tagged nested gene-specific primers were used first, then communal superprimers amplified exponentially. One entry per CDR3 protein results from TCRdb running MiXCR on the multiplex PCR reads. The sample comprises around 14,000 distinct CDR3 sequences, about 60% of which are singletons, and under 40% rests with the top ten. This entry belongs to a study of relationships among human T cell subsets. V was shortened by 0 bases and J by 5 bases, with 16 bases between the two germline ends. The CDR3 is made up of 16 amino acids. Germline values: CDR1 SGHVS, CDR2 FNYEAQ.

Material: total T cells sorted from blood. The source is a man aged 40-49 years in good health. The J gene is TRBJ2-5, the V gene TRBV7-6, with a weak D call TRBD2 (6 bases). The CDR3 DNA reads TGTGCCAGCAGCTTAGCGCAGGGACTCCACTGGGAGACCCAGTACTTC. Amino acids: CASSLAQGLHWETQYF.